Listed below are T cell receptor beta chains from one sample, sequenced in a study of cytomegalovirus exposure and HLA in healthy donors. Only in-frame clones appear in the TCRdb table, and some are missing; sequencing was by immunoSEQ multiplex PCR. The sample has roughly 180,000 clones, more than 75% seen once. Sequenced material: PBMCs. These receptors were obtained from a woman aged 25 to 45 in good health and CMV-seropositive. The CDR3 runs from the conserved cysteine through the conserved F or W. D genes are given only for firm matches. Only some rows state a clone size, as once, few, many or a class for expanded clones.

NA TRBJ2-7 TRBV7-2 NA TGTGCCAGCAGCCGCGGCAGGGGTTGGGAGCAGTACTTC CASSRGRGWEQYF
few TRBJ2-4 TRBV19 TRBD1 TGTGCCAGTAGTACGACAGGGACCGACATTCAGTACTTC CASSTTGTDIQYF
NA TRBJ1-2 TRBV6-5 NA TGTGCCAGCACCTATGGCGGGGTCCGATACACCTTC CASTYGGVRYTF
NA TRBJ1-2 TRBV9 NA TGTGCCAGCAGCGGGGGGGAGGGGGTGATCGGCTATGGCTACACCTTC CASSGGEGVIGYGYTF
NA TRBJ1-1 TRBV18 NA TGTGCCAGCTCTCACGACCGGGGGAACACTGAAGCTTTCTTT CASSHDRGNTEAFF
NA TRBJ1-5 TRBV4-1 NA TGCGCCAGCAGCCAAGAACAAGTCAGCGATCAGCCCCAGCATTTT CASSQEQVSDQPQHF
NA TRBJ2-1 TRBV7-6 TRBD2 TGTGCCAGCAGCTCCAGCGGGGGGGTCTACAATGAGCAGTTCTTC CASSSSGGVYNEQFF
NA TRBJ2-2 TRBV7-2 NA TGTGCCAGCAGCCCCCTGAACACCGGGGAGCTGTTTTTT CASSPLNTGELFF
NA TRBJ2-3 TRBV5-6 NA TGTGCCAGCAGCTTGGTTATCAGCACAGATACGCAGTATTTT CASSLVISTDTQYF
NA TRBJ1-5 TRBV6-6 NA TGTGCCAGCAGTTACAGGGGTGTCAATCAGCCCCAGCATTTT CASSYRGVNQPQHF
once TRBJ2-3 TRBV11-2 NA TGTGCCAGCAGCCCCGTGTGGACTAGCACAGATACGCAGTATTTT CASSPVWTSTDTQYF
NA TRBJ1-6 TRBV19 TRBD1 TGTGCCAGTAGTATGGAAGGGGGCAATAATTCACCCCTCCACTTT CASSMEGGNNSPLHF
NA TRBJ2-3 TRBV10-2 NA TGCGCCAGCAGTGCACAGTTAGTCACAGATACGCAGTATTTT CASSAQLVTDTQYF
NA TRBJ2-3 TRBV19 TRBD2 TGTGCCAGTAGTATAGAGGCGGGGGGGGGCGCAGATACGCAGTATTTT CASSIEAGGGADTQYF
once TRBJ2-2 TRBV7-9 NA TGTGCCAGCAGCTTAGCGCAGGGTTCCGGGGAGCTGTTTTTT CASSLAQGSGELFF